The rows below give T cell receptor beta chains drawn from one sample of a study of CD8 T cells in ankylosing spondylitis. Each CDR3 protein gets one entry after TCRdb re-called the 5' RACE reads with MiXCR. Here the sample spans 350,000 to 450,000 distinct CDR3 sequences, around 26% being singletons. The sequencing input was blood, either unsorted or a sorted T cell fraction (not recorded which). These receptor sequences come from a male donor with ankylosing spondylitis. Each CDR3 is given with its conserved first and last residue.

CSSSLMGGGTEAFF TRBV7-9 14 TRBJ1-1
CASGEAGSLYEQYF TRBV25-1 14 TRBJ2-7
CAISESERRVLGHNEQFF TRBV10-3 18 TRBJ2-1
CASSLDVGANTGELFF TRBV5-1 16 TRBJ2-2
CSVGQGEGKLFF TRBV29-1 12 TRBJ1-4
CASSLGIYEQYF TRBV12-3/TRBV12-4 12 TRBJ2-7
CASRVGHSLQINYGYTF TRBV2 17 TRBJ1-2
CSASSPAGGYYNEQFF TRBV20-1 16 TRBJ2-1
CSARVFAAGSYNEQFF TRBV20-1 16 TRBJ2-1
CASTPGGGTLSNQPQHF TRBV12-3/TRBV12-4 17 TRBJ1-5
CASSFHGFEQYF TRBV12-3/TRBV12-4 12 TRBJ2-7
CASSLSPTNYGYTF TRBV7-2 14 TRBJ1-2
CASRETGGPTGELFF TRBV7-8 15 TRBJ2-2
CASSPATQQGEKLFF TRBV18 15 TRBJ1-4
CSARDRVSGNTIYF TRBV20-1 14 TRBJ1-3
CAISAGEEQPSAFF TRBV10-3 14 TRBJ1-1
CSARRTAAGRVQFF TRBV20-1 14 TRBJ2-1
CATSVRPTSGSPTNEQFF TRBV24-1 18 TRBJ2-1
CASSGLAGGYEQFF TRBV5-1 14 TRBJ2-1
CASSQSRDEKLFF TRBV4-2 13 TRBJ1-4
CASTKGRENEQFF TRBV11-2 13 TRBJ2-1
CASSVVSNQPQHF TRBV9 13 TRBJ1-5
CASSLLGSSTDTQYF TRBV7-6 15 TRBJ2-3
CASSYSRDISYNEQFF TRBV6-5 16 TRBJ2-1
CASIRGQRNEQFF TRBV6-1 13 TRBJ2-1
CATSRPSGSSYNEQFF TRBV15 16 TRBJ2-1
CSASLTSGRTSYNEQFF TRBV20-1 17 TRBJ2-1
CSARDGLAGSYNEQFF TRBV20-1 16 TRBJ2-1
CAISALAGAHGEQFF TRBV10-3 15 TRBJ2-1